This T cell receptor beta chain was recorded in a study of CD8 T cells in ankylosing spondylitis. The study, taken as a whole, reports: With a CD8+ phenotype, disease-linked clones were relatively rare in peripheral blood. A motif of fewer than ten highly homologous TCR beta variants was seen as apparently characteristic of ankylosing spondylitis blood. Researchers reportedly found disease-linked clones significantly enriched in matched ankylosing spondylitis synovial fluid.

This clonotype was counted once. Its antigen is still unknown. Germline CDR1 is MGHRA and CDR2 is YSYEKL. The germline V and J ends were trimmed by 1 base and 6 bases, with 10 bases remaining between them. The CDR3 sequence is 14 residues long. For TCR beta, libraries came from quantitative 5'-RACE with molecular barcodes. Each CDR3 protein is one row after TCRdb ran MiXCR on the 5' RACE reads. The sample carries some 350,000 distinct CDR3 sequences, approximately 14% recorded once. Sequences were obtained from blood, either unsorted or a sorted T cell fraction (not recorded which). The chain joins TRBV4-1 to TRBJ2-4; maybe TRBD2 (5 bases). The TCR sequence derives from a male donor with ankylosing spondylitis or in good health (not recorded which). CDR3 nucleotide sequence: TGCGCCAGCAGCCAAGCGGGGTTCAGAAACATTCAGTACTTC. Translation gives CASSQAGFRNIQYF.